The rows below give T cell receptor beta chains drawn from one sample of a study of T cell responses to AZD1222 COVID-19 vaccine. The protocol was immunoSEQ multiplex PCR, while the TCRdb copy is restricted to in-frame clones and leaves out a portion. The sample has 120,000 to 150,000 clones; 88% are singletons. The sequences come from peripheral blood, collected on day 0 of AZD1222 vaccination. The receptors come from an adult in good health. Both conserved end residues are trimmed from each CDR3.

V gene,CDR3 protein
TRBV19,ASSIDFSSSYNEQF
TRBV3-1/TRBV3-2,ASSLWGNEQF
TRBV6-5,ASTYGTGRDGYT
TRBV2,ASKVGRGYSPLH
TRBV30,AWMGGVGEKLF
TRBV3-1/TRBV3-2,ASSPRVNAEAF
TRBV5-1,ASSISERTEAF
TRBV30,AWSPTAYGYT
TRBV5-4,ASSSMTSGVRTGELF
TRBV12-5,ASEIPASGGESSYEQY
TRBV11-3,ASSLGQPPLH
TRBV7-8,ASSVTKLDTGELF
TRBV5-4,ASSLVAGDTEAF
TRBV7-2,ASSAGQGGWEKLF
TRBV28,ASSKQGGYGYT
TRBV3-1/TRBV3-2,ASSPGGTVGFNSPLH
TRBV6-5,ASSYSEGYTEAF
TRBV30,AWSVAGGYT
TRBV18,ASSPMDSNYEQY
TRBV7-2,ASSSGRGFSNYGYT
TRBV6-5,ASSYSSPIAVNEQF
TRBV4-2,ASSQELAGIETQY
TRBV4-2,ASSQASGRYEQETQY
TRBV3-1/TRBV3-2,ASSQEGGHGYT
TRBV6-4,ASKLTVNTEAF
TRBV28,ASSFGGGGSYNSPLH
TRBV15,ATGQYSSNEQY